The 13 T cell receptor beta chains below were found in one sample sequenced in a study of T cell changes during pregnancy in multiple sclerosis. Clones were sequenced by immunoSEQ multiplex PCR, and TCRdb holds only the in-frame ones, with some missing. The sample records some 94,000 clones, roughly nine tenths being singletons. Sequenced here: peripheral blood, sampled in the first trimester of pregnancy. The receptors were sampled from a female donor with multiple sclerosis, enrolled in a pregnancy study.

The chain employs TRBV27 and TRBJ2-1, with 8 bases fitting TRBD1. The junction had 7 bases not matched to a gene; V was cut back by 2 bases and J by 16 bases. CDR1 and CDR2 from the germline V gene are MNHEY and SMNVEV (reference sequence). This CDR3 contains 12 residues. The CDR3 DNA is TGTGCCAGCAGTTTACCGGGACAGGTGGAATTCTTC. It codes for CASSLPGQVEFF.

The chain employs TRBV5-6 and TRBJ1-2; perhaps TRBD1 as D (6 bases). The CDR3 runs to 12 residues. Trimming cost V 7 bases and J 3 bases, with 10 bases left between them. CDR1 is SGHDT and CDR2 is YYEEEE in the germline V gene. The CDR3 reads CASHRQDYGYTF. CDR3 coding DNA: TGTGCCAGCCACCGACAGGACTATGGCTACACCTTC.

This clone was seen only a few times. The V gene is TRBV10-1, the J gene TRBJ2-7; 7 bases match TRBD1. With 5 bases clipped from V and 4 bases from J, the junction kept 11 bases outside the gene matches. Germline V gene sequence: CDR1 WNHNN, CDR2 SYGVQD (reference sequence). The CDR3 is made up of 15 amino acids. The CDR3 DNA reads TGCGCCAGCAGTATCCCGGGACAGATATTATACGAGCAGTACTTC. It codes for CASSIPGQILYEQYF.

The chain employs TRBV9 and TRBJ1-1; D unresolved. Trimming shortened V by 0 bases and J by 0 bases, and 9 bases separated the two germline ends. The V gene's germline CDR1 is SGDLS and CDR2 YYNGEE. The CDR3 consists of 15 residues. The DNA of the CDR3 is TGTGCCAGCAGCGTAGTTTGGGAGATGAACACTGAAGCTTTCTTT. Its protein product is CASSVVWEMNTEAFF.

This chain links TRBV2 with TRBJ2-2; unclear D gene. This CDR3 has 14 residues. Germline V lookup: CDR1 SNHLY, CDR2 FYNNEI. The germline V and J ends were trimmed by 7 bases and 1 base, with 10 bases remaining between them. The CDR3 nucleotides are TGTGCCAGCATTATGGGCCGGAACACCGGGGAGCTGTTTTTT. Translating it yields CASIMGRNTGELFF.

The chain carries TRBV18 and TRBJ2-4, with a tentative D call TRBD2 (5 bases). V lost 2 bases to trimming and J lost 0 bases, with 14 bases between them. Germline V gene lookup returns CDR1 KGHSH and CDR2 LQKENI. The CDR3 has 17 residues. CDR3 DNA: TGTGCCAGCTCACCAGGAGGAGCGGCCCTAGCCAAAAACATTCAGTACTTC. Translated, it gives CASSPGGAALAKNIQYF.

This sequence joins TRBV19 and TRBJ1-5; D gene ambiguous. V lost 9 bases and J lost 1, with 13 bases in between. The CDR3 length is 14 residues. CDR1 is LNHDA, CDR2 SQIVND, per germline (reference sequence). CDR3 sequence reads: CASLEGGSNQPQHF. The CDR3 coding sequence is TGTGCCAGCCTTGAGGGCGGCAGCAATCAGCCCCAGCATTTT.

The J gene is TRBJ2-3, the V gene TRBV7-2; a possible D gene is TRBD1 (6 bases). Per the germline V gene, CDR1 is SGHTA and CDR2 is FQGNSA. V was shortened by 0 bases and J by 2 bases, with 9 bases between the two germline ends. CDR3 size: 15 residues. The CDR3 is CASSLATGTTDTQYF. Written as DNA, the CDR3 is TGTGCCAGCAGCTTAGCGACAGGTACCACAGATACGCAGTATTTT.

This rearrangement joins TRBV6-5 to TRBJ2-7; TRBD1 matches at 9 bases. The germline V gene encodes CDR1 MNHEY and CDR2 SVGAGI. This CDR3 has 14 amino acids. J gave up 6 bases and V 0 bases, and 3 bases lay outside the gene matches. The CDR3 DNA follows: TGTGCCAGCAGTTACTCGAGGACAGGGGCCGAGCAGTACTTC. Translation: CASSYSRTGAEQYF.

This chain uses TRBV6-5 with TRBJ2-3, with 9 bases fitting TRBD2. The CDR3 length is 15 residues. Looked up from germline, CDR1 is MNHEY and CDR2 is SVGAGI. The V segment lost 4 bases and the J segment 0 bases; nucleotides outside the gene matches: 2. The CDR3 nucleotides are TGTGCCAGCAGTTCAAGCGGGGGGAGCACAGATACGCAGTATTTT. Amino acids: CASSSSGGSTDTQYF.

The CDR3 spells CASSLAQNFVLPDTQYF. The CDR3 DNA is TGTGCCAGCAGTTTAGCCCAAAACTTCGTCTTGCCAGATACGCAGTATTTT. The gene calls are TRBV28 and TRBJ2-3; D remains ambiguous. Looked up from germline, CDR1 is MDHEN and CDR2 is SYDVKM. Trimming pared 2 bases from V and 4 bases from J, leaving 19 bases between. The CDR3 is made up of 17 amino acids.

This clone came up once. The rearrangement joins TRBV7-2 to TRBJ2-1, with TRBD2 matching over 11 bases. Losses at the gene ends were 5 bases for V and 7 bases for J; bases not matched to a gene: 7. CDR3 length: 15 amino acids. The germline V gene encodes CDR1 SGHTA and CDR2 FQGNSA. The CDR3 loop is CASSRSGRAVNEQFF. Here the CDR3 DNA reads TGTGCCAGCAGCCGTAGCGGGAGGGCCGTGAATGAGCAGTTCTTC.

The gene calls are TRBV4-3 and TRBJ1-4; 7 nucleotides align to TRBD1. This CDR3 region has 16 residues. Germline V gene lookup returns CDR1 LGHNA and CDR2 YSLEER. The V gene end was trimmed by 4 bases and the J gene end by 5 bases; junction bases not matched to a gene: 10. The DNA of the CDR3 is TGCGCCAGCAGCCGGACTATTGGGACAGCAAATGAAAAACTGTTTTTT. This codes for CASSRTIGTANEKLFF.